This T cell receptor beta chain appears in the sequencing data of a study of blood T cell repertoires in COVID-19. Across the whole study: Samples of COVID-19 (acute and convalescent) were obtained from the United States, Italy and Spain. PBMCs, B-cell-depleted T cells, or T cells were the source of the cDNA or gDNA that made up the material.

Original processing notes: Reference gene primer amplification gave nucleated cell count estimates. Sequencing was performed with immunoSEQ multiplex PCR; in TCRdb, only in-frame clones are kept and a portion is missing. V and J calls plus clone size are reproduced from that table; the DNA served to infer D and trimming. The table has hundreds of thousands of clones, about 90% seen once. Germline V gene lookup returns CDR1 LGHNT and CDR2 FRNRAP. The germline V and J ends were trimmed by 2 bases and 6 bases, with 7 bases remaining between them. The CDR3 sequence is 12 residues long. The sequenced sample consisted of PBMCs or T cells enriched from blood (not recorded which). The clonotype originates from a woman between 45 and 60 years old with acute COVID-19. V usage is TRBV12-5 and J usage is TRBJ1-1; no clear D gene. In DNA, the CDR3 is TGTGCTAGTGGTTTGAGTCGGTCTGAAGCTTTCTTT. Its translation: CASGLSRSEAFF.